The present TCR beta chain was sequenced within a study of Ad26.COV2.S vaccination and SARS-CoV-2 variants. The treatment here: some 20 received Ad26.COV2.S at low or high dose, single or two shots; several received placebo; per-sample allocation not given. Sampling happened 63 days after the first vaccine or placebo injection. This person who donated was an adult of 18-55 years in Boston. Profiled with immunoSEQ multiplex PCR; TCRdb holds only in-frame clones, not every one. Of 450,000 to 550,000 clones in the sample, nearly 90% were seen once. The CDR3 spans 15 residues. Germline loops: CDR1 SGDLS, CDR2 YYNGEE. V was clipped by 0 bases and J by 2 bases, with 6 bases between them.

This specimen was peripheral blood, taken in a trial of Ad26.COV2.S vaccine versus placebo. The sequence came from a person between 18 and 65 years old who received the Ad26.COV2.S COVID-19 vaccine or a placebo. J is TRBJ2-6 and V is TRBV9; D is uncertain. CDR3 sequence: CASSVGGAGANVLTF. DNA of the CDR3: TGTGCCAGCAGCGTAGGCGGTGCTGGGGCCAACGTCCTGACTTTC.